This T cell receptor (beta chain) was obtained from a study of neurological immune-mediated disorders. This sample's time point: longitudinal time-point 1 (baseline). Synthesis of cDNA was accomplished via 5'RACE employing 10-nucleotide random UMIs. Every sequencing run returned over 190 million TCR-beta sequences, which were derived from 15-18 subjects. MiXCR, applied by TCRdb to the 5' RACE reads, yields one record per CDR3 protein. The data hold 55,000 to 65,000 distinct CDR3 sequences, with around 10% observed a single time. Notes on the study in general: Patients with HTLV-1-associated myelopathy showed the most TCR clonal expansion. Those with multiple sclerosis showed the least, falling below healthy controls. There were no CDR3 amino acid sequences shared by expanded clones across subjects, a result suggesting private repertoires in all groups.

This clonotype was observed at least ten times. Antigen unknown. V lost 8 bases, J lost 0 bases, and 8 bases lay in between. This CDR3 region has 13 residues. This clonotype originated in a male donor with HTLV-1-associated myelopathy (HAM/TSP). Material for sequencing was PBMCs. The J gene is TRBJ1-5, the V gene TRBV12-3 or TRBV12-4; D remains unclear. CDR3 nucleotides: TGTGCCAGCGGCACGTATAGCAATCAGCCCCAGCATTTT. It encodes CASGTYSNQPQHF.